The following is a TCR beta chain sequence with its context. Germline-derived CDR1 and CDR2 are SGHRS and YFSETQ. CDR3 length equals 16 residues. Between the trimmed V and J ends, which lost 0 bases and 4 bases, there was a span of 16 bases. The source of the sample is a study of blood T cell repertoires in COVID-19. Data came from immunoSEQ multiplex PCR; TCRdb stores just in-frame clones and leaves some out. Counted here are 190,000 or so clones, 82% occurring once; the ten biggest clones make up about 12%. This receptor was identified in a middle-aged man who had recovered from COVID-19. The sample comprised PBMCs or T cells enriched from blood (not recorded which). This chain links TRBV5-1 with TRBJ1-1; D is unresolved. The CDR3 protein is CASSLGWNSEGTEAFF. The CDR3 coding sequence is TGCGCCAGCAGCTTGGGTTGGAACTCAGAGGGCACTGAAGCTTTCTTT.